These 16 T cell receptor beta chains came from one sample sequenced in a study of CD8 T cells in Susac syndrome. The RNA input was roughly 0.45 to 1 ug, and it was reverse transcribed with random hexamers. TCRdb reprocessed the immunoSEQ multiplex PCR reads with MiXCR, giving one entry per CDR3 protein. The sample has 100,000 to 150,000 distinct CDR3 sequences; about 92% are singletons. Material for sequencing was CD8+ T cells from PBMCs. Receptor source: a human donor with multiple sclerosis.

The gene calls are TRBV6-2 or TRBV6-3 and TRBJ2-1; 10 bases are shared with TRBD2. From germline, CDR1 is MNHEY and CDR2 SVGEGT. The V gene end was trimmed by 2 bases and the J gene end by 0 bases; junction bases not matched to a gene: 10. The CDR3 sequence is 19 residues long. In nucleotides, the CDR3 is TGTGCCAGCAGTTACATAGTAGCGGGAGGTCCAAGCTCCTACAATGAGCAGTTCTTC. It is translated as CASSYIVAGGPSSYNEQFF.

This chain connects TRBV29-1 to TRBJ1-2, with TRBD1 matching over 9 bases. The junction had 8 bases not matched to a gene; V was cut back by 3 bases and J by 6 bases. CDR1 and CDR2 from the germline V gene are SQVTM and ANQGSEA. This CDR3 region has 14 residues. CDR3 amino acids: CSVETRDRDHGYTF. CDR3 in DNA: TGCAGCGTTGAGACGCGGGACAGGGACCATGGCTACACCTTC.

This clonotype is a singleton in its sample. J is TRBJ2-5 and V is TRBV5-1, with unresolved D. V dropped 3 bases and J dropped 3 bases, with 12 bases sitting between them. CDR3 length: 14 residues. The germline gives CDR1 SGHRS, CDR2 YFSETQ. The CDR3 bases are TGCGCCAGCAGCTGGGCTACTGGAAAAGAGACCCAGTACTTC. Amino acids: CASSWATGKETQYF.

The chain is built from TRBV7-8 and TRBJ2-3; D might be TRBD1 (5 bases). CDR3 length equals 15 residues. Trimming shortened V by 1 base and J by 2 bases, and 10 bases separated the two germline ends. Germline V gene sequence: CDR1 SGHVS, CDR2 FQNEAQ. The CDR3 nucleotides read TGTGCCAGCAGCTTAGGGCCAGGGATCACAGATACGCAGTATTTT. Protein product: CASSLGPGITDTQYF. Looking up the rest from reference TRBV7-8 and TRBJ2-3 gives the full variable domain: GAGVSQSPRYKVAKRGQDVALRCDPISGHVSLFWYQQALGQGPEFLTYFQNEAQLDKSGLPSDRFFAERPEGSVSTLKIQRTQQEDSAVYLCASSLGPGITDTQYFGPGTRLTVL.

The V gene is TRBV5-1, the J gene TRBJ2-4; 9 positions agree with TRBD1. Germline V gene sequence: CDR1 SGHRS, CDR2 YFSETQ. The CDR3 has 16 amino acids. V was clipped by 7 bases and J by 1 base; unmatched bases: 9. CDR3 nucleotide sequence: TGCGCCAGCCGCAGGGACAGGGACGGGGCCAAAAACATTCAGTACTTC. This encodes CASRRDRDGAKNIQYF.

The chain carries TRBV5-1 and TRBJ2-1; weak D call: TRBD2 (6 bases). This CDR3 comprises 16 residues. V dropped 3 bases and J dropped 7 bases, with 20 bases sitting between them. Germline lookup yields CDR1 SGHRS and CDR2 YFSETQ. The CDR3 nucleotides read TGCGCCAGCAGCTCGGGGAAGAGGGACTTACGGAATGAGCAGTTCTTC. It translates to CASSSGKRDLRNEQFF.

V and J are TRBV7-3 and TRBJ2-1; 7 bases fit TRBD2. CDR1 is SGHTA and CDR2 is FQGTGA in the germline V gene. CDR3 length: 18 amino acids. The V and J ends lost 1 base and 6 bases, in that order; junction bases with no gene match: 15. CDR3 sequence: CASSLRPGRAVPSNEQFF. CDR3 nucleotides: TGTGCCAGCAGCTTAAGACCGGGGAGGGCGGTTCCGTCCAATGAGCAGTTCTTC.

The DNA of the CDR3 is TGCAGTGCTGGACCCTCAGGGGGGACCTACGAGCAGTACTTC. Translating it yields CSAGPSGGTYEQYF. The chain combines TRBV20-1 with TRBJ2-7; possibly TRBD1 for D (7 bases). The V and J ends lost 5 bases and 2 bases respectively, with 16 bases between them. The CDR3 covers 14 residues. CDR1 and CDR2 (germline): DFQATT, SNEGSKA (reference sequence).

This chain joins TRBV5-6 and TRBJ2-5; no clear D. Germline V CDR1 and CDR2: SGHDT, YYEEEE. Trimming pared 0 bases from V and 4 bases from J, leaving 13 bases between. The CDR3 length is 15 residues. Here the CDR3 reads CASSLGAFPRETQYF. DNA for the CDR3: TGTGCCAGCAGCTTGGGAGCATTCCCCAGAGAGACCCAGTACTTC.

The chain employs TRBV12-3 or TRBV12-4 and TRBJ1-2; TRBD1 might be the D (6 bases). Trimming shortened V by 0 bases and J by 4 bases, and 9 bases separated the two germline ends. The CDR3 consists of 14 residues. The CDR3 bases are TGTGCCAGCAGTTTAGCAGGGGGGGGCTATGGCTACACCTTC. This translates into CASSLAGGGYGYTF.

The V call is TRBV12-3 or TRBV12-4, the J call TRBJ1-2; 8 bases map to TRBD1. CDR3 length equals 14 residues. V lost 5 bases, J lost 5 bases, and 7 bases stayed unmatched. The chain's CDR3 is CASSQGAAPYGYTF. The DNA of the CDR3 is TGTGCCAGCAGTCAGGGGGCCGCCCCATATGGCTACACCTTC.

The chain couples TRBV28 to TRBJ1-1, with 9 bases fitting TRBD1. Germline CDR1 is MDHEN and CDR2 is SYDVKM. The CDR3 length is 19 residues. J lost 4 bases, V lost 2 bases, and 17 bases had no gene match. Here the CDR3 reads CASSLLKANRGPWCTEAFF. The CDR3 region has the DNA TGTGCCAGCAGTTTACTGAAGGCGAACAGGGGGCCGTGGTGCACTGAAGCTTTCTTT.

The chain has TRBV9 and TRBJ2-1, with D perhaps matching TRBD2 (5 bases). This CDR3 has 16 amino acids. The germline V gene encodes CDR1 SGDLS and CDR2 YYNGEE. V was shortened by 0 bases and J by 4 bases, with 14 bases between the two germline ends. The CDR3 DNA reads TGTGCCAGCAGCGTAGATCGAGACTATCTATACAATGAGCAGTTCTTC. It specifies CASSVDRDYLYNEQFF.

This chain uses TRBV6-6 with TRBJ1-4; D call uncertain. This CDR3 comprises 13 residues. CDR1 is MNHNY, CDR2 SVGAGI, per germline (reference sequence). The germline V and J ends were trimmed by 2 bases and 7 bases, with 8 bases remaining between them. CDR3 residues: CASSYPPSEKLFF. Here the CDR3 DNA reads TGTGCCAGCAGTTACCCCCCGTCTGAAAAACTGTTTTTT.

V gene TRBV12-5 combines with J gene TRBJ2-7, with 7 bases fitting TRBD1. The CDR3 runs 14 residues. V dropped 2 bases and J dropped 3; count of bases not matched to a gene: 4. The germline gives CDR1 LGHNT, CDR2 FRNRAP. The CDR3, as DNA: TGTGCTAGTGGTTTGCGGGACAGATACTACGAGCAGTACTTC. It yields the protein CASGLRDRYYEQYF.

The chain joins TRBV7-9 to TRBJ2-7; D gene ambiguous. The CDR3 has 13 residues. Germline V gene lookup returns CDR1 SEHNR and CDR2 FQNEAQ (reference sequence). V lost 4 bases, J lost 1 base, and 8 bases lay in between. The DNA for the CDR3 is TGTGCCAGCAGCTCGGACGAGTCCTACGAGCAGTACGTC. Protein product: CASSSDESYEQYV.